These T cell receptor beta chains were read from a single sample in a study of blood T cells in healthy people across ages. Each CDR3 protein is one row after TCRdb ran MiXCR on the 5' RACE reads. The sample contains about 1,500,000 distinct CDR3 sequences, around two fifths of which appear only once. Material: blood. The receptor source for this set is a woman in her late teens or twenties in good health. CDR3s include the opening cysteine and the closing phenylalanine or tryptophan. A D gene is named only where the DNA matches it firmly. Clone size, where shown, is once, few, many, or a class for clones that have expanded.

>TRBD2|.|TRBV3-1|TRBJ2-1
CVSSQVERGGPNSEQFF
TGTGTCAGCAGCCAAGTGGAGCGGGGGGGTCCCAACAGTGAGCAGTTCTTC
>TRBD2|.|TRBV4-2|TRBJ2-7
CASSQQGLADSFGTYEQYF
TGTGCCAGCAGCCAGCAAGGACTAGCGGATTCCTTTGGTACTTACGAGCAGTACTTC
>TRBD1|.|TRBV6-5|TRBJ2-3
CASSQRDRGPTDTQYF
TGTGCCAGCAGCCAGCGGGACAGGGGGCCCACAGATACGCAGTATTTT
>.|once|TRBV11-1|TRBJ1-2
CASSLVATGDGGYTF
TGTGCCAGCAGCTTAGTAGCTACGGGGGACGGAGGCTACACCTTC
>.|few|TRBV15|TRBJ2-3
CATSRVPRDTQYF
TGTGCCACCAGCAGAGTACCACGGGATACGCAGTATTTT
>.|.|TRBV7-9|TRBJ2-7
CASSVGVGVEQYF
TGTGCCAGCAGCGTAGGGGTTGGAGTCGAGCAGTACTTC
>.|.|TRBV7-2|TRBJ2-4
CASSLELLAKNIQYF
TGTGCCAGCAGCTTAGAACTCCTAGCCAAAAACATTCAGTACTTC
>TRBD2|.|TRBV7-2|TRBJ2-1
CASSKPGLAAYNEQFF
TGTGCCAGCAGCAAACCGGGACTAGCGGCCTACAATGAGCAGTTCTTC
>TRBD1|.|TRBV2|TRBJ2-2
CASREQGSSTGELFF
TGTGCCAGCAGAGAACAGGGGTCAAGCACCGGGGAGCTGTTTTTT
>.|.|TRBV20-1|TRBJ1-1
CSARDRGGGTEAFF
TGCAGTGCTAGAGATCGCGGGGGGGGCACTGAAGCTTTCTTT
>TRBD1|once|TRBV2|TRBJ1-1
CASSPYNDRGQGAFF
TGTGCCAGCAGTCCTTACAACGACAGGGGACAAGGAGCTTTCTTT
>.|.|TRBV7-9|TRBJ1-3
CASSSSGSSGNTIYF
TGTGCCAGCAGCTCGTCGGGCAGCTCTGGAAACACCATATATTTT
>TRBD2|.|TRBV7-7|TRBJ2-7
CASSLGYGRIDEQYF
TGTGCCAGCAGCTTAGGGTACGGGAGGATCGATGAGCAGTACTTC
>TRBD1|.|TRBV20-1|TRBJ1-2
CSAMGQGGFGHTF
TGCAGTGCTATGGGACAGGGGGGCTTTGGCCACACCTTC
>.|.|TRBV18|TRBJ2-7
CVSSPGGADYEQYF
TGTGTCAGCTCACCAGGCGGAGCTGACTACGAGCAGTACTTC
>TRBD2|.|TRBV10-3|TRBJ2-5
CAISEPGLAEWGETQYF
TGTGCCATCAGTGAGCCAGGACTAGCGGAGTGGGGAGAGACCCAGTACTTC
>TRBD1|.|TRBV6-5|TRBJ1-2
CASSALGRGTNYGYTF
TGTGCCAGCAGCGCCTTGGGCAGGGGGACGAACTATGGCTACACCTTC
>.|.|TRBV6-2/TRBV6-3|TRBJ2-1
CASSMGVLRPTERNNEQFF
TGTGCCAGCAGTATGGGGGTTTTACGGCCCACGGAGCGAAACAATGAGCAGTTCTTC
>.|.|TRBV12-3/TRBV12-4|TRBJ2-5
CASSPGAFETQYF
TGTGCCAGCAGTCCGGGAGCCTTCGAGACCCAGTACTTC
>.|.|TRBV6-2/TRBV6-3|TRBJ2-7
CASSYSIPGKQYF
TGTGCCAGCAGTTACTCGATACCAGGGAAGCAGTACTTC
>TRBD2|.|TRBV12-3/TRBV12-4|TRBJ2-7
CASTESISGGTYNEQYF
TGTGCCAGCACCGAATCTATTAGCGGGGGGACATACAATGAGCAGTACTTC
>.|.|TRBV12-1|TRBJ2-1
CASSARRENPYNEQFF
TGTGCCAGCAGCGCCCGGCGGGAGAATCCCTACAATGAGCAGTTCTTC
>.|.|TRBV25-1|TRBJ2-2
CAPEGGGGTGELFF
TGTGCCCCAGAGGGAGGGGGTGGGACCGGGGAGCTGTTTTTT
>TRBD1|once|TRBV20-1|TRBJ2-1
CSATSRDRGPYNEQFF
TGCAGTGCTACCTCACGGGACAGGGGACCCTACAATGAGCAGTTCTTC
>TRBD1|.|TRBV29-1|TRBJ2-7
CSVERGQGYEQYF
TGCAGCGTTGAAAGGGGACAGGGATACGAGCAGTACTTC
>TRBD1|few|TRBV19|TRBJ1-2
CASKQGADGYTF
TGTGCCAGTAAACAGGGGGCGGATGGCTACACCTTC
>TRBD1|.|TRBV20-1|TRBJ1-2
CSALKTGTNYGYTF
TGCAGTGCCCTGAAGACAGGGACGAACTATGGCTACACCTTC
>.|.|TRBV20-1|TRBJ2-7
CSAREAAVSSYEQYF
TGCAGTGCTAGAGAGGCAGCGGTAAGCTCCTACGAGCAGTACTTC
>.|once|TRBV7-9|TRBJ2-3
CASSLSSASPRTDTQYF
TGTGCCAGCAGCTTATCTTCAGCGTCCCCACGCACAGATACGCAGTATTTT
>.|few|TRBV29-1|TRBJ2-3
CSVGVGGFTDTQYF
TGCAGCGTTGGAGTTGGTGGATTTACAGATACGCAGTATTTT
>.|.|TRBV4-1|TRBJ2-7
CASSQFLSEQYF
TGCGCCAGCAGTCAGTTCCTCAGCGAGCAGTACTTC
>.|.|TRBV12-3/TRBV12-4|TRBJ1-1
CASTAGGWMNTEAFF
TGTGCCAGCACCGCCGGGGGATGGATGAACACTGAAGCTTTCTTT
>.|.|TRBV9|TRBJ2-5
CASSVGVTGQETQYF
TGTGCCAGCAGCGTAGGGGTCACAGGCCAAGAGACCCAGTACTTC
>.|.|TRBV3-1|TRBJ2-1
CASSQAGAAYNEQFF
TGTGCCAGCAGCCAAGCGGGAGCGGCCTACAATGAGCAGTTCTTC
>TRBD2|.|TRBV7-9|TRBJ2-7
CASSLIPGTSSTWIEQYF
TGTGCCAGCAGCTTAATCCCCGGGACTAGCAGCACCTGGATCGAGCAGTACTTC